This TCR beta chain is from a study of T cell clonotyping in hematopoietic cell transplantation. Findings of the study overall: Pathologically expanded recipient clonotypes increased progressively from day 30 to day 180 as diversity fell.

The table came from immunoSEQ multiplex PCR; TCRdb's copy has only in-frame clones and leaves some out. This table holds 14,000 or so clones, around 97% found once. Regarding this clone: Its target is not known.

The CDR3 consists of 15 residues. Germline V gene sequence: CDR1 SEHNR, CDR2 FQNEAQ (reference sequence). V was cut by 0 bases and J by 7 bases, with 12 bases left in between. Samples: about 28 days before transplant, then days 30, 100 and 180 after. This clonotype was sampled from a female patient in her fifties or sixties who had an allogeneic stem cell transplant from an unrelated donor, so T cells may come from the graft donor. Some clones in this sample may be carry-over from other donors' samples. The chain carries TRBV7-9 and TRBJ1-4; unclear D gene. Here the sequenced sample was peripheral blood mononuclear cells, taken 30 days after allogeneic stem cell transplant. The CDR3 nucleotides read TGTGCCAGCAGCTTAGCCGGCCGCGGGTTTGAAAAACTGTTTTTT. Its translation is CASSLAGRGFEKLFF.